These T cell receptor beta chains were read from a single sample in a study of blood T cell repertoires in COVID-19. Assay used: immunoSEQ multiplex PCR; TCRdb lists only in-frame clones, some missing. The data show more than 250,000 clones, 80% to 90% seen once. The source material was PBMCs or T cells enriched from blood (not recorded which). The receptors stem from a woman between 18 and 29 years old who had recovered from COVID-19. CDR3s include the opening cysteine and the closing phenylalanine or tryptophan. A D gene is named only where the DNA matches it firmly. The size entry is marked missing in some rows and otherwise reads once, few, many or a size class.

TGCGCCAGCAGCCAAGTCCCTAACACTGAAGCTTTCTTT	CASSQVPNTEAFF	TRBV4-1	NA	TRBJ1-1	NA
TGTGCCAGCAGCCAAACAGGGGAAGCTTTCTTT	CASSQTGEAFF	TRBV16	few	TRBJ1-1	NA
TGTGCCAGCAGTTACCAAGGACAGCTTAACCAGCCCCAGCATTTT	CASSYQGQLNQPQHF	TRBV6-6	NA	TRBJ1-5	NA
TGCAGCGTTGAAGAATTGACGGGGAGGACGAATGAGCAGTTCTTC	CSVEELTGRTNEQFF	TRBV29-1	NA	TRBJ2-1	NA
TGCGCCAGCAGCCATGGCCTAGGACAGGGCCACACTGAAGCTTTCTTT	CASSHGLGQGHTEAFF	TRBV4-1	NA	TRBJ1-1	TRBD1
TGTGCCAGCAGCCGAGTAGGACAGGGCGATGAGCAGTTCTTC	CASSRVGQGDEQFF	TRBV4-2	many	TRBJ2-1	TRBD1
TGTGCCAGCAGCCAAGCCCACGGACAGGAGGACGAGCAGTACTTC	CASSQAHGQEDEQYF	TRBV4-2	NA	TRBJ2-7	TRBD1
TGTGCCAGCAGCGTAGGGGGGGGCGATAGCGTCAGTCAGCCCCAGCATTTT	CASSVGGGDSVSQPQHF	TRBV9	few	TRBJ1-5	NA
TGTGCCAGCAGTTTTCCAGGGGGTGGCTACACCTTC	CASSFPGGGYTF	TRBV27	NA	TRBJ1-2	TRBD1
TGCAGCGTTGGGGTCGGGGACAGGGGGCCCTACGAGCAGTACTTC	CSVGVGDRGPYEQYF	TRBV29-1	NA	TRBJ2-7	TRBD1